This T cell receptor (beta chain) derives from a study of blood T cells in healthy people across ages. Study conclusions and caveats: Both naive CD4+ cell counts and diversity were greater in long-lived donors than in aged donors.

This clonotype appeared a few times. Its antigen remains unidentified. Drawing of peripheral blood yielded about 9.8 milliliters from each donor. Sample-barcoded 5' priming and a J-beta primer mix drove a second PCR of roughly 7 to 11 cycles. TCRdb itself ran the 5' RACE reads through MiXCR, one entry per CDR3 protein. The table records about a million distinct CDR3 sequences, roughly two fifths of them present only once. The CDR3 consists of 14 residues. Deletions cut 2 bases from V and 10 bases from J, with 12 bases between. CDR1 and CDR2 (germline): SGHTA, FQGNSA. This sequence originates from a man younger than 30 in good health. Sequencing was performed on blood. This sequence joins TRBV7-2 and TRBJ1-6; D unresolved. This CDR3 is CASSLRRVRSPLHF. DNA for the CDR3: TGTGCCAGCAGCTTAAGGAGGGTTCGGTCACCCCTCCACTTT.